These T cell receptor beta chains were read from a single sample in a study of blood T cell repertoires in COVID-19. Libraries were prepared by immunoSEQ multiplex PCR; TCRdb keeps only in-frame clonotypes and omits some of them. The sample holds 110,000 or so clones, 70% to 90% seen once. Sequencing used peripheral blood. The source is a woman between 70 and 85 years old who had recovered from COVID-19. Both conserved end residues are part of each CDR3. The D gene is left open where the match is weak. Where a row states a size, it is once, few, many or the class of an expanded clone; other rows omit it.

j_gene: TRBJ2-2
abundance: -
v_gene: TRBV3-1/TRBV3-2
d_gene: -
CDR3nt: TGTGCCAGCAGCGGCATACGTGGCCCCGGGGAGCTGTTTTTT
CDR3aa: CASSGIRGPGELFF

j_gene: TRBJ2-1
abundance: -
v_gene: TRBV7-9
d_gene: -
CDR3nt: TGTGCCAGCAGCTTAGGGGGGCCGGGCGATGAGCAGTTCTTC
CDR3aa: CASSLGGPGDEQFF

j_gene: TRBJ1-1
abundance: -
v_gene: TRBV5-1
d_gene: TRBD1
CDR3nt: TGCGCCAGCAGCTTGGCCTGGCAGGGGGGAACTGAAGCTTTCTTT
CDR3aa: CASSLAWQGGTEAFF

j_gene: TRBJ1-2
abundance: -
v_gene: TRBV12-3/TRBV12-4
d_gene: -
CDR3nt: TGTGCCAGCAGACCCGGGAGTTATGGCTACACCTTC
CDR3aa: CASRPGSYGYTF

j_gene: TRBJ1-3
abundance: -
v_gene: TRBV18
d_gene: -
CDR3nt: TGTGCCAGCTCACCACCGGGCAGGGGTGCAAACACCATATATTTT
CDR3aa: CASSPPGRGANTIYF

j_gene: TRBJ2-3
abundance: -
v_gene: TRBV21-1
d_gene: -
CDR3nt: TGTGCCAGCAGCAAAGTGGGGGGAAGAAGGACAGATACGCAGTATTTT
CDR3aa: CASSKVGGRRTDTQYF

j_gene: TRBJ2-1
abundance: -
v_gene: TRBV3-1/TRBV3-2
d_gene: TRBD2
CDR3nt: TGTGCCAGCAGTCTACTAGCGGCCTACAATGAGCAGTTCTTC
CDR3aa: CASSLLAAYNEQFF

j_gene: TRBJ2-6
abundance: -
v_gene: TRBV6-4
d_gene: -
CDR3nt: TGTGCCACCTCGGAAGGGGGCTCTGGGGCCAACGTCCTGACTTTC
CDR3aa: CATSEGGSGANVLTF

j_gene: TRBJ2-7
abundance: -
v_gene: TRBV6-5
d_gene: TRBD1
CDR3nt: TGTGCCAGCAGCAGGGGACAGTCGGGGGAGCAGTACTTC
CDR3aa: CASSRGQSGEQYF

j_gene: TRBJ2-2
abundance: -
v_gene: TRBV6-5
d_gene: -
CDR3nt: TGTGCCAGCAGTTTGGACATGGAATCCACCGGGGAGCTGTTTTTT
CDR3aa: CASSLDMESTGELFF

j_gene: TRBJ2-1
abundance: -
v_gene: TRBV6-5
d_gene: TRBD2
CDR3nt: TGTGCCAGCAGGCTCGGGACTAGCGGGAAAAATGAGCAGTTCTTC
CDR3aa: CASRLGTSGKNEQFF

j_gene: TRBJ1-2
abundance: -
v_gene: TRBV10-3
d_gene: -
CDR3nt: TGTGCCTCTATAGGGGGAGACGGCTACACCTTC
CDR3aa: CASIGGDGYTF

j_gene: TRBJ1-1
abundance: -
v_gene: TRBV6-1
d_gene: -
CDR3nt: TGTGCCAGCAGTGACAGGGGTCGGGGCACTGAAGCTTTCTTT
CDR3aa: CASSDRGRGTEAFF

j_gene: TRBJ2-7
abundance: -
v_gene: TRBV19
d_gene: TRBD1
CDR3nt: TGTGCCAGTAGTATGGGGACAGGGCTGGGCGAGCAGTACTTC
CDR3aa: CASSMGTGLGEQYF

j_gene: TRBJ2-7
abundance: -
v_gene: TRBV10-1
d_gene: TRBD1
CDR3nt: TGCGCCAGCACCCAGGACAGGGGCCGTTCCTACGAGCAGTACTTC
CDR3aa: CASTQDRGRSYEQYF

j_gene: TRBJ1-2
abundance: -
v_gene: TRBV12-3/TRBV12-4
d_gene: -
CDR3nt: TGTGCCAGCACTCTCAGGGGCAGCTATGGCTACACCTTC
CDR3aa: CASTLRGSYGYTF

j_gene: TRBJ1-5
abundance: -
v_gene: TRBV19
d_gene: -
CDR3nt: TGTGCCAGTAGTATTGGGGCCGCTCCCTTTAGCAATCAGCCCCAGCATTTT
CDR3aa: CASSIGAAPFSNQPQHF

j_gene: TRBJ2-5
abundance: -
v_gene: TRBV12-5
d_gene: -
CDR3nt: TGTGCTAGTGGTCAAGGGGCTAGCGTGGGGACCCAGTACTTC
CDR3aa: CASGQGASVGTQYF

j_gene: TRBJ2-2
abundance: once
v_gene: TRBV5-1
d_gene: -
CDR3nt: TGCGCCAGCACCAGGGGTACGAACACCGGGGAGCTGTTTTTT
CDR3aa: CASTRGTNTGELFF

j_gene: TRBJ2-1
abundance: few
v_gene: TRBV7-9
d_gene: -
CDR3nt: TGTGCCAGCAGCTTAGCGGGCGCCCACAATGAGCAGTTCTTC
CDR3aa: CASSLAGAHNEQFF

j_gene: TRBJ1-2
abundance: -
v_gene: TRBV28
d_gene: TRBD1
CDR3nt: TGTGCCAGCAGCTCAGTGGGACAGGGGGTTGGATATGGCTACACCTTC
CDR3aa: CASSSVGQGVGYGYTF

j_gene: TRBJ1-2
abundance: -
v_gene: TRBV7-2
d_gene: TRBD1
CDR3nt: TGTGCCAGCAGCAACCAACGACAGGGGGCCCCGGGGGGCTACACCTTC
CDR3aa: CASSNQRQGAPGGYTF

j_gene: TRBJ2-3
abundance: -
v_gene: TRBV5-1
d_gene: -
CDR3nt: TGCGCCAGCAGCTTGGTTGCGGGTAGCACAGATACGCAGTATTTT
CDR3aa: CASSLVAGSTDTQYF

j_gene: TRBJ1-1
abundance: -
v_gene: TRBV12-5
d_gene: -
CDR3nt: TGTGCTAGTGGTTTGGAGCTCAGGACTGAAGCTTTCTTT
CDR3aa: CASGLELRTEAFF

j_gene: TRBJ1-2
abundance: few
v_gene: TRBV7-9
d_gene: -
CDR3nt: TGTGCCAGCAGCTCAGGGGTATCCTATGGCTACACCTTC
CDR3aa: CASSSGVSYGYTF

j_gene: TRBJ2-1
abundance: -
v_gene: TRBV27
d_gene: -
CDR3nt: TGTGCCACAGGCGATGTGGGGGGACCCCTACATGATGAGCAGTTCTTC
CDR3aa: CATGDVGGPLHDEQFF

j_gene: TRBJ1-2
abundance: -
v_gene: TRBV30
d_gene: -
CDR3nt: TGTGCCTGGAGGCCGGACAGAGGGGGCTACACCTTC
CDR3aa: CAWRPDRGGYTF

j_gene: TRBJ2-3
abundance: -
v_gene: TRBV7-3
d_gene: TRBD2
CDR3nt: TGTGCCAGCAGTTTCGGGACTAGCGGGGATACGCAGTATTTT
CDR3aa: CASSFGTSGDTQYF

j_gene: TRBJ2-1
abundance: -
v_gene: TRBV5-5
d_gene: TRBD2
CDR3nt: TGTGCCAGCAGCTTCCGGGAGGGCACCTACAATGAGCAGTTCTTC
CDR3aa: CASSFREGTYNEQFF

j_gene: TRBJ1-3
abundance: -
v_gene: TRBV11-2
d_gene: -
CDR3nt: TGTGCCAGCAGCTTAGGTTTCCAGGTTGCTGGAAACACCATATATTTT
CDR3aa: CASSLGFQVAGNTIYF

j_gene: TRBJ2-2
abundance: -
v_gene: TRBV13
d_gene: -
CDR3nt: TGTGCCAGCGGGAGGTCTGGCGGGGAGCTGTTTTTT
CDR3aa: CASGRSGGELFF

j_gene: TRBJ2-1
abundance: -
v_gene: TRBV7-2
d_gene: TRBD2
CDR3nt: TGTGCCAGCAGCCGCCCGGGAGCGGGAGGCTCGAATGAGCAGTTCTTC
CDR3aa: CASSRPGAGGSNEQFF

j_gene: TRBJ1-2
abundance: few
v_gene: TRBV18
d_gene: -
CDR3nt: TGTGCCAGCTCACCACGTGGCAGGGAGGGCGGCTACACCTTC
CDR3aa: CASSPRGREGGYTF

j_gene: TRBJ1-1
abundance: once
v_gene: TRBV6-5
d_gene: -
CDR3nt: TGTGCCAGCCGTCGGGTGGGGAGGGCTGAAGCTTTCTTT
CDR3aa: CASRRVGRAEAFF

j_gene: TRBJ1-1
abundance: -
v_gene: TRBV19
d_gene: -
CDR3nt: TGTGCCAGTAGGGTAGGGGCCTTCACTGAAGCTTTCTTT
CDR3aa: CASRVGAFTEAFF

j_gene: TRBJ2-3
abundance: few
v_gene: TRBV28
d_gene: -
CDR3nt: TGTGCCAGCCGGACTGGATACACAGATACGCAGTATTTT
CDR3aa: CASRTGYTDTQYF

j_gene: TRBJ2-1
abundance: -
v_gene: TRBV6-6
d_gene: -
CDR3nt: TGTGCCAGCAGTTACGCGACAGAGGATTTGAATGAGCAGTTCTTC
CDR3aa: CASSYATEDLNEQFF

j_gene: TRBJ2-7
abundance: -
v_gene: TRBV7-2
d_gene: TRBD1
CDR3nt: TGTGCCAGCAGGATGGACAGGGGGTCCTACGAGCAGTACTTC
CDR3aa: CASRMDRGSYEQYF

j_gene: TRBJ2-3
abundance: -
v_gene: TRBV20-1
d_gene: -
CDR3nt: TGCAGTGCTTTCACATCAGATACGCAGTATTTT
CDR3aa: CSAFTSDTQYF

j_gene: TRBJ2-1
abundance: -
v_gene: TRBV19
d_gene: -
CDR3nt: TGTGCCAGTAGTATTGGTTTGAGAAGAGCCGGGGAGCAGTTCTTC
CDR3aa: CASSIGLRRAGEQFF